This record covers a single T cell receptor (beta chain). This specimen comes from a study of shared clonotypes between healthy human individuals. CDR1 is MNHEY, CDR2 SVGAGI, per germline. This CDR3 region has 14 residues. V dropped 0 bases and J dropped 8 bases, with 10 bases sitting between them. Data came from immunoSEQ multiplex PCR; TCRdb stores just in-frame clones and leaves some out. The repertoire holds around 600,000 clones, with about 95% as singletons. Only CD45RO-negative cells positively selected for CCR7 counted as naive CD8 cells, so terminally differentiated effector memory CD45RA+ cells were excluded.

This rearrangement joins TRBV6-5 to TRBJ2-2, with D hard to call. Specimen: naive CD8+ T cells sorted from blood. This clonotype was obtained from a woman in her twenties or thirties in good health. Here the CDR3 reads CASSYSLPPGELFF. The CDR3 DNA sequence: TGTGCCAGCAGTTACTCACTACCCCCAGGGGAGCTGTTTTTT.